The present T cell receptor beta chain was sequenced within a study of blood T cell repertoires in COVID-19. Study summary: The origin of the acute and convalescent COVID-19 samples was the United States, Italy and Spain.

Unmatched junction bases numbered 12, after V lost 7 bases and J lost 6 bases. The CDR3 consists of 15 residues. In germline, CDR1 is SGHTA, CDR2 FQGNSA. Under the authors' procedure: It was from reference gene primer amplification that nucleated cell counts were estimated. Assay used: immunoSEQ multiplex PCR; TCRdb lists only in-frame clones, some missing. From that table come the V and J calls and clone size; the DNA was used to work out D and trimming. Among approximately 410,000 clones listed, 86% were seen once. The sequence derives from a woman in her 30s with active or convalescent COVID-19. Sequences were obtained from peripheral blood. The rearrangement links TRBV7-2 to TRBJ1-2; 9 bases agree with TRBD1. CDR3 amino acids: CASTDPRTGVNGYTF. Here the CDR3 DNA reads TGTGCCAGCACCGACCCTCGGACAGGGGTGAATGGCTACACCTTC.